This T cell receptor (beta chain) is drawn from a study of Siglec-9 on CD8 T cells in melanoma (dated by TCRdb to between 2017 and 2020). General notes on the study: In this study, researchers looked at how Siglec-9 is expressed on CD8+ T cells and what Siglec-9 does to regulate T cells within the melanoma tumor microenvironment.

Results and caveats for the whole study, not just this receptor: According to the reported findings, Siglec-9 marked and regulated a subset of effector memory CD8+ T cells that seemed to build up inside melanoma tumors.

A remark on this clone: Its binding antigen is unknown. Base qualities were left out, and no much larger clone turns up one base away.

Library preparation employed the immunoSEQ multiplex PCR assay. TCRdb retrieved this table from immuneACCESS and kept in-frame rearrangements only. Not all clones are present; in checked studies, unresolved V genes account for under half, and no reason is known for the remainder. The sample table shows about 36,000 clones, and 80% to 85% are seen once. Approximately 1.8% of the sample rests with the top ten. The CDR3 starts with the cysteine, ends with the phenylalanine, and has 15 residues. This entry keeps only the CDR3 DNA: 45 bases, framed from base 1. The V and J ends are trimmed by 0 bases and 3 bases, leaving 12 bases between them. The germline V gene sets CDR1 to SGDLS and CDR2 to YYNGEE.

This chain joins TRBV9 to TRBJ1-2; a weak D assignment points to TRBD1 (5 bases agree). The specimen sequenced was Siglec-9- CD8+ T cells sorted from blood. What the cell subset or site label conveys for this sample: CD8 T cells lacking Siglec-9. The clonotype was recovered from a human donor in good health. The nucleotide sequence is TGTGCCAGCAGCGTAGCCCCCCAGGGCGACTATGGCTACACCTTC. Its translation reads: CASSVAPQGDYGYTF.